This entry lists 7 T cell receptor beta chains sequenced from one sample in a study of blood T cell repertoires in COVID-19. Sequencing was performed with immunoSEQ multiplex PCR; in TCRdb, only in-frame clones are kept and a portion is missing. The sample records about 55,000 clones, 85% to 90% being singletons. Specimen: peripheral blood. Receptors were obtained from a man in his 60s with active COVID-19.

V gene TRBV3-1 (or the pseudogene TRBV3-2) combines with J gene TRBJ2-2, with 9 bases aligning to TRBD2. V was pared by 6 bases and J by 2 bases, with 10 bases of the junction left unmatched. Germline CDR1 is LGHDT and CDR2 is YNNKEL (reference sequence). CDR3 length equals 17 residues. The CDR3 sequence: CASRLGLAGPNTGELFF. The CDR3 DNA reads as TGTGCCAGCAGACTGGGGCTAGCGGGACCTAACACCGGGGAGCTGTTTTTT.

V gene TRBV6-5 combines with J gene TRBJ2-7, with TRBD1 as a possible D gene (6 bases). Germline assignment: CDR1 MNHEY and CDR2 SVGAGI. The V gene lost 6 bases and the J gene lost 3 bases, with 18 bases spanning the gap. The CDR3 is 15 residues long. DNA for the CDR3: TGTGCCAGCAGCCGCCTTCCGACAGGAATCTACGAGCAGTACTTC. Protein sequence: CASSRLPTGIYEQYF.

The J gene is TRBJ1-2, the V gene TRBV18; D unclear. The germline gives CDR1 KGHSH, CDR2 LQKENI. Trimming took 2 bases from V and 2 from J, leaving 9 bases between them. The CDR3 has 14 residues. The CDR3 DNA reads TGTGCCAGCTCACCAACGGACTCGAACTATGGCTACACCTTC. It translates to CASSPTDSNYGYTF.

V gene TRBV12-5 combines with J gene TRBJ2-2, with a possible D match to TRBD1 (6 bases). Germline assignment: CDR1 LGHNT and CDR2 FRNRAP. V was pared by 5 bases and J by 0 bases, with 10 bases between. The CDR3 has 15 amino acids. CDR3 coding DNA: TGTGCTAGTGGTCCTCCAGGGGCGAACACCGGGGAGCTGTTTTTT. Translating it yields CASGPPGANTGELFF.

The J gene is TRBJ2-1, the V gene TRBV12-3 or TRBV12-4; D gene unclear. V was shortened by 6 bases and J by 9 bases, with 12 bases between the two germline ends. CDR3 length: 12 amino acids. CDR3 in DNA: TGTGCCAGCAGCCTCCTCGCGAGTGAGCAGTTCTTC. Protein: CASSLLASEQFF.

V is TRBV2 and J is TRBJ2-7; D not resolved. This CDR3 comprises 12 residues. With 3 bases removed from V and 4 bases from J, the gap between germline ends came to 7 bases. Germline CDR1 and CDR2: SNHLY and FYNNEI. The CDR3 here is CASSDSNYEQYF. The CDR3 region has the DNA TGTGCCAGCAGTGATAGCAATTACGAGCAGTACTTC.

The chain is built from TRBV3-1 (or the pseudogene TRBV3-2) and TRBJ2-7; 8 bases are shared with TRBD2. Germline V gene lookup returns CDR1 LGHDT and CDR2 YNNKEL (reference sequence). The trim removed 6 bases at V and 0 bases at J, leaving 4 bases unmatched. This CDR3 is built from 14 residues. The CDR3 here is CASSRLAISYEQYF. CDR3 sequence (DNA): TGTGCCAGCAGTAGACTAGCGATCTCCTACGAGCAGTACTTC.